What follows describes a single T cell receptor (beta chain). The data derive from a study of blood T cell repertoires in COVID-19. Study-level background: There were acute and convalescent COVID-19 samples, and they came from the United States, Italy and Spain. T cells, B-cell-depleted T cells, or PBMCs provided the cDNA or gDNA that served as material.

Per the original data handling: Estimation of nucleated cell counts relied on the amplification of reference gene primers. Only in-frame clones appear in the TCRdb table, and some are missing; sequencing was by immunoSEQ multiplex PCR. D and trimming come from the DNA, and the V and J calls and clone size come from that table. This table has 250,000 to 350,000 clones, 89% appearing once. Germline V lookup: CDR1 MDHEN, CDR2 SYDVKM. CDR3 length: 17 amino acids. V was clipped by 1 base and J by 5 bases; unmatched bases: 13. The J gene is TRBJ2-7, the V gene TRBV28; 8 nucleotides agree with TRBD1. Sequencing was carried out using peripheral blood. The source of this sequence is a middle-aged woman who had recovered from COVID-19. The CDR3 nucleotides are TGTGCCAGCAGTTTATCGGACAGGGACGTCGCAAAACACGAGCAGTACTTC. Its translation is CASSLSDRDVAKHEQYF.